The clone carrying this T cell receptor (beta chain) was detected only a few times. These data originate in a study of blood T cells in healthy people across ages. Trimming removed 5 bases at V and 0 bases at J, with 7 bases between. Germline V lookup: CDR1 MNHEY, CDR2 SMNVEV (reference sequence). This CDR3 is 14 amino acids long. The use of a sample-barcoded 5' primer and a J-beta primer mix characterized a second PCR of about 6 to 12 cycles. TCRdb ran MiXCR on the 5' RACE reads and lists one entry per CDR3 protein. The sample consists of some 560,000 distinct CDR3 sequences, about a quarter of them appearing once. The same data also went into a second study, on T cells of mothers and their children.

This chain connects TRBV27 to TRBJ1-4; D call uncertain. Sequencing was carried out using blood. This receptor was taken from a boy aged 2 to 9 in good health. CDR3 in DNA: TGTGCCAGCAGTAACAGTGCAACTAATGAAAAACTGTTTTTT. Protein: CASSNSATNEKLFF.